Below, 28 T cell receptor beta chains from the same sample are listed, as sequenced in a study of T cell responses to AZD1222 COVID-19 vaccine. Assay used: immunoSEQ multiplex PCR; TCRdb lists only in-frame clones, some missing. The profile shows approximately 92,000 clones, around 84% of them singletons. This specimen was peripheral blood, taken on day 0 of AZD1222 vaccination. Receptors were obtained from an adult in good health.

The rearrangement links TRBV3-1 (or the pseudogene TRBV3-2) to TRBJ2-5, with 7 nucleotides matching TRBD2. This CDR3 is 16 amino acids long. Per the germline V gene, CDR1 is LGHDT and CDR2 is YNNKEL (reference sequence). Germline trimming cut 3 bases from V and 3 bases from J; bases unmatched to any gene: 10. DNA of the CDR3: TGTGCCAGCAGCCAGCCAGTAGGACTAGGTAAAGAGACCCAGTACTTC. This gives the protein CASSQPVGLGKETQYF.

The chain has TRBV7-9 and TRBJ1-3; D gene ambiguous. V lost 2 bases, J lost 10 bases, and 9 bases lay in between. From germline, CDR1 is SEHNR and CDR2 FQNEAQ (reference sequence). The CDR3 contains 12 residues. The chain's CDR3 is CASSLSQATIYF. The CDR3 DNA is TGTGCCAGCAGCTTATCCCAGGCGACCATATATTTT.

The gene calls are TRBV29-1 and TRBJ2-1; 8 bases line up with TRBD1. V shed 2 bases, J shed 6 bases, and the junction held 12 bases outside the gene matches. Germline V gene sequence: CDR1 SQVTM, CDR2 ANQGSEA. This CDR3 is 16 amino acids long. The DNA for the CDR3 is TGCAGCGTTGAACGAGGATTACAGGGGGGCGTCAATGAGCAGTTCTTC. Residues: CSVERGLQGGVNEQFF.

The V and J genes are TRBV7-2 and TRBJ1-1, with 11 nucleotides matching TRBD1. From germline, CDR1 is SGHTA and CDR2 FQGNSA. The trim removed 3 bases at V and 4 bases at J, leaving 4 bases unmatched. The CDR3 covers 15 residues. This CDR3 reads CASSFAGTGGTEAFF. Written as DNA, the CDR3 is TGTGCCAGCAGCTTTGCCGGGACAGGGGGCACTGAAGCTTTCTTT.

V is TRBV5-5 and J is TRBJ1-1, with 7 bases lining up with TRBD1. Per germline, CDR1 SGHKS and CDR2 YYEKEE (reference sequence). This CDR3 has 15 residues. With V trimmed by 0 bases and J by 0 bases, 2 bases remained unmatched. CDR3 sequence (DNA): TGTGCCAGCAGCTTGGGACAGGGTTTGAACACTGAAGCTTTCTTT. This sequence encodes CASSLGQGLNTEAFF.

The chain links TRBV29-1 to TRBJ2-5, with D hard to call. CDR1 and CDR2 from the germline V gene are SQVTM and ANQGSEA. The CDR3 is made up of 13 amino acids. Trimming took 2 bases from V and 1 from J, leaving 8 bases between them. The CDR3 DNA reads as TGCAGCGTTGAATCGGCAGCCCAAGAGACCCAGTACTTC. It encodes CSVESAAQETQYF.

The rearrangement uses TRBV18 and TRBJ2-7; D gene uncertain. This CDR3 spans 14 amino acids. The germline V gene encodes CDR1 KGHSH and CDR2 LQKENI. Trimming took 3 bases from V and 3 from J, leaving 12 bases between them. The CDR3: CASSPSAVNYEQYF. The DNA for the CDR3 is TGTGCCAGCTCACCCTCGGCCGTTAACTACGAGCAGTACTTC.

J is TRBJ1-6 and V is TRBV7-3; 8 bases match TRBD1. The ends lost 5 bases at V and 6 bases at J; junction bases unmatched: 3. From germline, CDR1 is SGHTA and CDR2 FQGTGA. The CDR3 totals 14 residues. The CDR3 loop reads CASSEGQVNSPLHF. The CDR3 coding sequence is TGTGCCAGCAGCGAGGGACAGGTTAATTCACCCCTCCACTTT.

The chain has TRBV7-8 and TRBJ2-6; D is ambiguous. The CDR3 has 17 residues. V was clipped by 5 bases and J by 1 base, with 15 bases between them. CDR1 SGHVS and CDR2 FQNEAQ come from the germline V gene. The CDR3 loop reads CASSPLPGNSGANVLTF. For the CDR3, the DNA is TGTGCCAGCAGCCCCCTCCCCGGAAATTCTGGGGCCAACGTCCTGACTTTC.

V gene TRBV6-5 combines with J gene TRBJ2-7; 9 nucleotides line up with TRBD2. This CDR3 is built from 14 residues. Germline V lookup: CDR1 MNHEY, CDR2 SVGAGI. The V segment lost 5 bases and the J segment 0 bases; nucleotides outside the gene matches: 2. The CDR3 sequence: CASSLAGLSYEQYF. The CDR3 DNA is TGTGCCAGCAGTCTAGCGGGGCTCTCCTACGAGCAGTACTTC.

The chain couples TRBV6-4 to TRBJ2-7, with no clear D. The CDR3 extends over 13 amino acids. V was trimmed by 7 bases and J by 3 bases, leaving 13 bases between them. Per germline, CDR1 MRHNA and CDR2 SNTAGT. The CDR3 region is CASIWWSGYEQYF. As DNA, the CDR3 is TGTGCCAGCATATGGTGGTCTGGCTACGAGCAGTACTTC.

V gene TRBV7-2 combines with J gene TRBJ2-1; 7 bases are a match to TRBD1. V lost 5 bases and J lost 1; bases outside the gene matches: 5. CDR1 is SGHTA, CDR2 FQGNSA, per germline. CDR3 size: 15 residues. The CDR3 DNA sequence: TGTGCCAGCAGCCAGACAGGGATATCCTACAATGAGCAGTTCTTC. Its translation: CASSQTGISYNEQFF.

The chain employs TRBV2 and TRBJ1-2; D gene uncertain. V was cut by 8 bases and J by 8 bases, with 15 bases left in between. CDR1 and CDR2 (germline): SNHLY, FYNNEI. CDR3 length equals 12 residues. CDR3 sequence (DNA): TGTGCCAGCTCCATCGGATTCATGGGCTACACCTTC. Translated: CASSIGFMGYTF.

This chain connects TRBV11-2 to TRBJ1-1; TRBD1 is a possible D gene (5 bases). The CDR3 totals 16 residues. The germline gives CDR1 SGHAT, CDR2 FQNNGV. V dropped 5 bases and J dropped 1 base, with 17 bases sitting between them. The CDR3 sequence is CASSQDSGTANTEAFF. The CDR3 nucleotides read TGTGCCAGCAGCCAAGACTCCGGGACGGCGAACACTGAAGCTTTCTTT.

The rearrangement uses TRBV2 and TRBJ2-1, with 11 bases aligning to TRBD2. Germline V gene sequence: CDR1 SNHLY, CDR2 FYNNEI. This CDR3 region has 18 residues. V trimming: 2 bases; J trimming: 4 bases; junction bases outside the gene matches: 10. The chain's CDR3 is CASSELAGGLVRYNEQFF. The CDR3, as DNA: TGTGCCAGCAGTGAACTAGCGGGGGGCCTTGTTCGGTACAATGAGCAGTTCTTC. Full variable domain (outside the CDR3, taken from reference TRBV2 and TRBJ2-1): EPEVTQTPSHQVTQMGQEVILRCVPISNHLYFYWYRQILGQKVEFLVSFYNNEISEKSEIFDDQFSVERPDGSNFTLKIRSTKLEDSAMYFCASSELAGGLVRYNEQFFGPGTRLTVL.

The CDR3 region has the DNA TGTGCCAGCAGCCAATCAGCAGGCACAGGGTCTGAAAAACTGTTTTTT. This codes for CASSQSAGTGSEKLFF. The chain uses TRBV7-9 and TRBJ1-4; D is possibly TRBD1 (6 bases). In germline, CDR1 is SEHNR, CDR2 FQNEAQ (reference sequence). CDR3 length: 16 residues. Trimming took 5 bases from V and 7 from J, leaving 20 bases between them. Full variable domain (missing parts from reference TRBV7-9 and TRBJ1-4): DTGVSQNPRHKITKRGQNVTFRCDPISEHNRLYWYRQTLGQGPEFLTYFQNEAQLEKSRLLSDRFSAERPKGSFSTLEIQRTEQGDSAMYLCASSQSAGTGSEKLFFGSGTQLSVL.

This sequence joins TRBV3-1 (or the pseudogene TRBV3-2) and TRBJ1-1; 8 bases agree with TRBD1. The CDR3 extends over 14 amino acids. CDR1 is LGHDT, CDR2 YNNKEL, per germline (reference sequence). Trimming removed 5 bases from V and 0 bases from J; junction bases left unmatched: 2. DNA for the CDR3: TGTGCCAGCAGCACAGGGGGGTTGAACACTGAAGCTTTCTTT. Translated, it gives CASSTGGLNTEAFF.

This chain links TRBV3-1 (or the pseudogene TRBV3-2) with TRBJ1-2, with D hard to call. This CDR3 region has 14 residues. V lost 0 bases and J 7 bases, leaving 12 bases between the germline ends. The germline CDR1 and CDR2 sequences are LGHDT and YNNKEL (reference sequence). CDR3 sequence: CASSQDGRLLGYTF. The CDR3 nucleotides read TGTGCCAGCAGCCAAGATGGCCGGCTCCTTGGCTACACCTTC.

V gene TRBV10-2 combines with J gene TRBJ1-1, with TRBD1 matching 9 bases. V lost 7 bases to trimming and J lost 5 bases; unmatched junction nucleotides: 11. The CDR3 consists of 15 residues. CDR1 WSHSY and CDR2 SAAADI come from the germline V gene. The CDR3 is CASTSVDRGGTEAFF. CDR3 nucleotide sequence: TGCGCCAGCACCTCTGTGGACAGGGGTGGGACTGAAGCTTTCTTT.

V is TRBV19 and J is TRBJ1-2, with D possibly TRBD1 on 5 matching bases. Trimming took 7 bases from V and 4 from J, leaving 16 bases between them. The germline CDR1 and CDR2 sequences are LNHDA and SQIVND (reference sequence). The CDR3 spans 14 residues. Written as DNA, the CDR3 is TGTGCCAGTACCACCCCGGGGGGGGTCTATGGCTACACCTTC. This gives the protein CASTTPGGVYGYTF. The variable domain in full, with the rest retrieved from reference TRBV19 and TRBJ1-2, is DGGITQSPKYLFRKEGQNVTLSCEQNLNHDAMYWYRQDPGQGLRLIYYSQIVNDFQKGDIAEGYSVSREKKESFPLTVTSAQKNPTAFYLCASTTPGGVYGYTFGSGTRLTVV.

V and J are TRBV18 and TRBJ1-4; 11 nucleotides line up with TRBD1. Germline values: CDR1 KGHSH, CDR2 LQKENI. Losses at the gene ends were 1 base for V and 6 bases for J; bases not matched to a gene: 1. The CDR3 runs to 15 residues. CDR3 DNA sequence: TGTGCCAGCTCACCACGGGGACAGGGGGATGAAAAACTGTTTTTT. It yields the protein CASSPRGQGDEKLFF.

This rearrangement joins TRBV9 to TRBJ1-1; D is undetermined. The ends were cut back, 3 bases at V and 0 bases at J, with 9 bases in the middle. There are 14 residues in the CDR3. Germline V gene data show CDR1 as SGDLS and CDR2 as YYNGEE. This CDR3 reads CASSARALNTEAFF. CDR3 bases: TGTGCCAGCAGCGCCCGAGCCTTGAACACTGAAGCTTTCTTT.

J is TRBJ2-2 and V is TRBV6-5; D may be TRBD2 (5 bases). Trimming took off 8 bases at V and 2 bases at J, with 12 bases between the two ends. CDR1 and CDR2 (germline): MNHEY, SVGAGI. This CDR3 has 14 residues. The CDR3 nucleotides are TGTGCCAGCCACCGGGGTACAAACACCGGGGAGCTGTTTTTT. Translating it yields CASHRGTNTGELFF.

The count of this clone is one. J is TRBJ1-5 and V is TRBV18; D gene unclear. CDR3 length equals 13 residues. Trimming shortened V by 3 bases and J by 6 bases, and 9 bases separated the two germline ends. Germline V CDR1 and CDR2: KGHSH, LQKENI. The CDR3 loop reads CASSPGGRQPQHF. The CDR3 DNA is TGTGCCAGCTCACCGGGAGGACGTCAGCCCCAGCATTTT.

The V and J genes are TRBV5-1 and TRBJ2-7; 12 positions match TRBD2. The CDR3 covers 14 residues. With V trimmed by 4 bases and J by 4 bases, 3 bases remained unmatched. Per the germline V gene, CDR1 is SGHRS and CDR2 is YFSETQ. CDR3 DNA sequence: TGCGCCAGCAGCACTAGCGGGAGGTTTTACGAGCAGTACTTC. Protein product: CASSTSGRFYEQYF. Using reference TRBV5-1 and TRBJ2-7 for the parts outside the CDR3, the full variable domain is KAGVTQTPRYLIKTRGQQVTLSCSPISGHRSVSWYQQTPGQGLQFLFEYFSETQRNKGNFPGRFSGRQFSNSRSEMNVSTLELGDSALYLCASSTSGRFYEQYFGPGTRLTVT.

The chain combines TRBV19 with TRBJ2-7; 8 bases align to TRBD2. J was trimmed by 3 bases and V by 5 bases; bases with no gene match: 9. Per germline, CDR1 LNHDA and CDR2 SQIVND (reference sequence). The CDR3 extends over 15 amino acids. The CDR3, as DNA: TGTGCCAGTAGTCCTAAACCGGGACTAGTCTACGAGCAGTACTTC. Translating gives CASSPKPGLVYEQYF.

V and J are TRBV5-4 and TRBJ2-7, with TRBD1 matching over 12 bases. With 3 bases clipped from V and 3 bases from J, the junction kept 10 bases outside the gene matches. The CDR3 consists of 17 residues. The germline V gene encodes CDR1 SGHNT and CDR2 YYREEE (reference sequence). CDR3 residues: CASSSPSGTGGFYEQYF. CDR3 DNA: TGTGCCAGCAGCTCCCCATCCGGGACAGGGGGCTTCTACGAGCAGTACTTC.

In DNA, the CDR3 is TGTGCCTGGAGTGTAATAGGGGGAAACACCATATATTTT. This sequence encodes CAWSVIGGNTIYF. This rearrangement joins TRBV30 to TRBJ1-3; D is unclear. Trimming took 0 bases from V and 4 from J, leaving 7 bases between them. Germline CDR1 and CDR2: GTSNPN and SVGIG (reference sequence). The CDR3 has 13 amino acids.